Below are 18 T cell receptor beta chains sequenced from a single sample in a study of T cell responses to AZD1222 COVID-19 vaccine. The method was immunoSEQ multiplex PCR; TCRdb's version includes in-frame clones alone and lacks a portion of them. The sample has 150,000 to 200,000 clones; just over 90% are singletons. Sample: peripheral blood, taken 28 days after the second AZD1222 dose. The receptors shown here come from an adult who received the AZD1222 COVID-19 vaccine.

The chain couples TRBV4-1 to TRBJ2-3; D is undetermined. Germline assignment: CDR1 MGHRA and CDR2 YSYEKL. V lost 1 base and J lost 2, with 7 bases in between. This CDR3 has 14 residues. CDR3 nucleotide sequence: TGCGCCAGCAGCCAAGTCGTATCCACAGATACGCAGTATTTT. This codes for CASSQVVSTDTQYF.

This clone was observed a handful of times. The rearrangement uses TRBV7-6 and TRBJ2-2; D is perhaps TRBD1 or TRBD2 (5 bases each). V gave up 5 bases and J gave up 4 bases, with 5 bases separating them. The CDR3 has 12 amino acids. From germline, CDR1 is SGHVS and CDR2 FNYEAQ. The CDR3 DNA is TGTGCCAGCAGCGGGACCACCGGGGAGCTGTTTTTT. The encoded protein is CASSGTTGELFF.

V gene TRBV6-5 combines with J gene TRBJ1-2; tentative D call: TRBD1 (6 bases). The CDR3 sequence is 14 residues long. Trimming stripped 7 bases from V and 3 bases from J, with 15 bases between. CDR1 and CDR2 from the germline V gene are MNHEY and SVGAGI. The CDR3 region is CASMEGGADYGYTF. CDR3 nucleotides: TGTGCCAGCATGGAGGGGGGGGCTGACTATGGCTACACCTTC.

This clone was recorded once. The chain recombines TRBV6-1 with TRBJ2-7; 11 positions agree with TRBD1. The V and J ends lost 4 bases and 2 bases, in that order; junction bases with no gene match: 7. The CDR3 loop spans 16 amino acids. The germline gives CDR1 MNHNS, CDR2 SASEGT. The CDR3 region is CASSAGQGASPYEQYF. The CDR3 nucleotides read TGTGCCAGCAGTGCCGGACAGGGGGCTTCACCCTACGAGCAGTACTTC.

The chain couples TRBV7-2 to TRBJ2-7; 8 nucleotides agree with TRBD2. V shed 5 bases and J 1 base; nucleotides not matched to a gene: 4. The germline V gene has CDR1 SGHTA and CDR2 FQGNSA. The CDR3 contains 14 residues. The CDR3 DNA follows: TGTGCCAGCAGCACAGGACTAGCTTCCTACGAGCAGTACTTC. This translates into CASSTGLASYEQYF.

The chain has TRBV28 and TRBJ2-7; 7 bases match TRBD1. Germline lookup yields CDR1 MDHEN and CDR2 SYDVKM. The junction had 7 bases not matched to a gene; V was cut back by 6 bases and J by 5 bases. CDR3 length equals 13 residues. The CDR3 coding sequence is TGTGCCAGCAGATCGACAGGGTATAACGAGCAGTACTTC. Translating it yields CASRSTGYNEQYF.

The chain has TRBV7-2 and TRBJ2-7, with D possibly TRBD2 on 6 matching bases. This CDR3 is 15 amino acids long. Trimming took 5 bases from V and 0 from J, leaving 14 bases between them. The V gene's germline CDR1 is SGHTA and CDR2 FQGNSA. In DNA form, the CDR3 reads TGTGCCAGCAGCCAGCTAGCGTACGTCTCCTACGAGCAGTACTTC. Its protein product is CASSQLAYVSYEQYF.

This chain connects TRBV3-1 (or the pseudogene TRBV3-2) to TRBJ2-6; maybe TRBD1 (5 bases). The CDR3 is 18 amino acids. Germline V gives CDR1 LGHDT, CDR2 YNNKEL (reference sequence). With 1 base removed from V and 0 bases from J, the gap between germline ends came to 13 bases. The CDR3, as DNA: TGTGCCAGCAGCCAAGTGTGGCAGGGCTTCTCTGGGGCCAACGTCCTGACTTTC. As protein: CASSQVWQGFSGANVLTF.

The chain couples TRBV6-5 to TRBJ2-7; 7 positions agree with TRBD1. V gave up 4 bases and J gave up 2 bases; unmatched junction bases: 8. Germline values: CDR1 MNHEY, CDR2 SVGAGI. The CDR3 runs 15 residues. The CDR3 bases are TGTGCCAGCAGTTCCGGGACAGTGGCCGCCTACGAGCAGTACTTC. Translating gives CASSSGTVAAYEQYF.

In DNA form, the CDR3 reads TGTGCCAGCAGTTACTCGTACGGAGCCTACGAGCAGTACTTC. This gives the protein CASSYSYGAYEQYF. The chain uses TRBV6-5 and TRBJ2-7; the D is unclear. Trimming removed 0 bases at V and 2 bases at J, with 8 bases between. This CDR3 comprises 14 residues. The germline gives CDR1 MNHEY, CDR2 SVGAGI.

This chain uses TRBV2 with TRBJ2-1; D is perhaps TRBD1 (6 bases). Germline V gene sequence: CDR1 SNHLY, CDR2 FYNNEI. V gave up 7 bases and J gave up 2 bases, with 15 bases separating them. The CDR3 length is 15 residues. CDR3 amino acids: CASTVQGLPYNEQFF. In DNA form, the CDR3 reads TGTGCCAGCACCGTGCAGGGGCTCCCCTACAATGAGCAGTTCTTC.

The chain combines TRBV27 with TRBJ1-1; 12 nucleotides align to TRBD1. The J segment lost 0 bases and the V segment lost 5 bases, leaving 7 bases of the junction unmatched. Per germline, CDR1 MNHEY and CDR2 SMNVEV (reference sequence). This CDR3 is 17 amino acids long. The CDR3 region has the DNA TGTGCCAGCAGTCCCTGGGACAGGGGGCAGGTGAACACTGAAGCTTTCTTT. Translating gives CASSPWDRGQVNTEAFF.

This chain connects TRBV6-1 to TRBJ2-7; 7 bases agree with TRBD2. Germline V gene data show CDR1 as MNHNS and CDR2 as SASEGT. Trimming took 4 bases from V and 1 from J; bases not matched to a gene: 10. The CDR3 contains 16 residues. CDR3 amino acids: CASSGALGRESYEQYF. The CDR3 DNA reads as TGTGCCAGCAGTGGGGCCCTCGGGCGGGAGTCCTACGAGCAGTACTTC.

The chain is built from TRBV7-2 and TRBJ1-2; D gene ambiguous. V was pared by 1 base and J by 0 bases, with 9 bases between. The CDR3 consists of 15 residues. The V gene's germline CDR1 is SGHTA and CDR2 FQGNSA. The CDR3 DNA reads as TGTGCCAGCAGCTTAGACACCCTAGCTAACTATGGCTACACCTTC. Translation: CASSLDTLANYGYTF.

The chain is built from TRBV7-9 and TRBJ1-1; no clear D. The germline gives CDR1 SEHNR, CDR2 FQNEAQ (reference sequence). The CDR3 sequence is 17 residues long. V was pared by 4 bases and J by 0 bases, with 18 bases between. CDR3 protein: CASSSTARPGMNTEAFF. The CDR3 nucleotides are TGTGCCAGCAGCTCCACCGCGAGACCTGGGATGAACACTGAAGCTTTCTTT. Together with reference TRBV7-9 and TRBJ1-1, the CDR3 gives the full variable domain: DTGVSQNPRHKITKRGQNVTFRCDPISEHNRLYWYRQTLGQGPEFLTYFQNEAQLEKSRLLSDRFSAERPKGSFSTLEIQRTEQGDSAMYLCASSSTARPGMNTEAFFGQGTRLTVV.

This clone was counted between two and nine times. The V and J genes are TRBV20-1 and TRBJ2-7; D gene unclear. The germline gives CDR1 DFQATT, CDR2 SNEGSKA (reference sequence). V was pared by 3 bases and J by 2 bases, with 14 bases between. This CDR3 is 14 amino acids long. In DNA, the CDR3 is TGCAGTGCTAGTAGGTCAGAAAATACCTACGAGCAGTACTTC. Amino acid sequence: CSASRSENTYEQYF.

The CDR3 reads CASGLELRGGGDEQYF. CDR3 coding DNA: TGTGCTAGTGGTTTGGAACTAAGGGGGGGAGGCGACGAGCAGTACTTC. This chain links TRBV12-5 with TRBJ2-7, with a tentative D call TRBD2 (7 bases). The V gene lost 1 base and the J gene lost 5 bases, with 18 bases spanning the gap. The CDR3 contains 16 residues. Germline V gene lookup returns CDR1 LGHNT and CDR2 FRNRAP.

The V gene is TRBV6-2 or TRBV6-3, the J gene TRBJ1-1; TRBD1 might be the D (5 bases). The CDR3 sequence is 15 residues long. In germline, CDR1 is MNHEY, CDR2 SVGEGT. V was trimmed by 6 bases and J by 11 bases, leaving 25 bases between them. The CDR3 DNA reads as TGTGCCAGCAGCCAAATGAACCTTAACAGGTTTTCGGCTTTCTTT. Translated, it gives CASSQMNLNRFSAFF.